The source of this T cell receptor (beta chain) is a study of shared clonotypes between healthy human individuals. Points from the study as a whole: Among non-shared clonotypes, generation probabilities were lower than among those shared by all four donors.

Some clones are missing from TCRdb's copy, which holds only in-frame ones; the method was immunoSEQ multiplex PCR. The data hold 1.6 million or so clones, with roughly 97% observed a single time. To note about this clone: What it binds is unknown.

V lost 5 bases and J lost 6, with 14 bases in between. Germline V CDR1 and CDR2: SGHDN, FVKESK. The CDR3 has 13 residues. V usage is TRBV14 and J usage is TRBJ2-7; D remains ambiguous. The sequenced sample consisted of naive CD4+ T cells sorted from blood. Subset: CD45RA+ positively selected. The receptor was isolated from a man aged 25 to 45 in good health. CDR3 sequence: CASSFMVLSEQYF. The CDR3 region has the DNA TGTGCCAGCAGCTTTATGGTATTGAGCGAGCAGTACTTC.